A selection of T cell receptor beta chains follows, all from one sample in a study of CD8+CD57+ T cells in acquired aplastic anemia. MiXCR, applied by TCRdb to the reads, yields one record per CDR3 protein. The table shows some 410,000 distinct CDR3 sequences, with just under 70% occurring only once. Sequenced input: sorted CD4+, CD8+, or CD8+CD57+ T cells (not recorded which) from PBMCs. The source is a human donor in good health, serving as a control. CDR3s include the opening cysteine and the closing phenylalanine or tryptophan. Each record gives: V gene, clone size, D gene, J gene, CDR3 DNA, CDR3 protein. The D gene is left open where the match is weak. Where a row states a size, it is once, few, many or the class of an expanded clone; other rows omit it.

TRBV25-1	.	TRBD1	TRBJ1-5	TGTGCCAGCAGTGAATCCGACAGGGGTGGCAATCAGCCCCAGCATTTT	CASSESDRGGNQPQHF
TRBV20-1	.	TRBD1	TRBJ1-4	TGCAGTGCTAGAGATCAAGGGGGCACAGTTGAAAAACTGTTTTTT	CSARDQGGTVEKLFF
TRBV7-7	many	TRBD1	TRBJ2-7	TGTGCTAGCAGCCCTACAGGGGCAGGTAACGAGCAGTACTTC	CASSPTGAGNEQYF
TRBV12-3/TRBV12-4	.	TRBD2	TRBJ2-3	TGTGCCAGCAGTTTGGTTAGCGGGGGGGCCTCCAGCACAGATACGCAGTATTTT	CASSLVSGGASSTDTQYF
TRBV7-2	.	TRBD2	TRBJ2-7	TGTGCCAGCGGCTTAGGGCGGGGGGCTGGCGAGCCGTACTTC	CASGLGRGAGEPYF
TRBV7-2	many	.	TRBJ2-5	TGTGCCAGCAGCTTAGAGGGTCGGCTGAACCAAGAGACCCAGTACTTC	CASSLEGRLNQETQYF
TRBV5-1	.	TRBD2	TRBJ2-5	TGCGCTAGCAGCGGGGGCGGGGGGGCCATCCAAGAGACCCAGTACTTC	CASSGGGGAIQETQYF
TRBV9	.	TRBD2	TRBJ2-3	TGTGCTAGCGGGGCCGGTGGGACAGATACGCAGTATTTT	CASGAGGTDTQYF
TRBV2	.	.	TRBJ1-1	TGTGCCAGCAGTGAGGCGGGAGGAACTGAAGCTTTCTTT	CASSEAGGTEAFF
TRBV5-1	.	.	TRBJ1-5	TGTGCCAGCAGCCGTAGTATCTCGGATAAGCCCCAGCATTTT	CASSRSISDKPQHF
TRBV2	many	.	TRBJ1-1	TGTGCCAGCAGTGGACGCAGCGCGTGGACGAGCGCTGAAGCTTTCTTT	CASSGRSAWTSAEAFF
TRBV2	.	.	TRBJ2-7	TGTGCCAGCAGTTTCGAACAGGGCTCCTACGAGCAGTACTTC	CASSFEQGSYEQYF
TRBV7-8	.	.	TRBJ1-2	TGTGCCAGCAGCTTAGGGGCGGGTGGTATTGGCTACACCTTC	CASSLGAGGIGYTF
TRBV6-1	.	TRBD2	TRBJ2-3	TGTGCCAGCAGTGGCCTAGCGGTTCTCACAGATACGCAGTATTTT	CASSGLAVLTDTQYF
TRBV12-3/TRBV12-4	.	.	TRBJ1-2	TGTGCCAGCATCCTTCGGTGGTCCCCTGTTGGCTACACCTTC	CASILRWSPVGYTF
TRBV7-2	.	.	TRBJ1-1	TGTGCCAGCAGCTTAGCCCGCAGCGTCTATGGCTACACCTTT	CASSLARSVYGYTF
TRBV7-2	many	.	TRBJ2-7	TGTGCCAGCAGCCGGTGGGTCCGGGACGAGCAGTACTTC	CASSRWVRDEQYF
TRBV19	many	TRBD2	TRBJ2-1	TGTGCCAGTAGTAGGCCTGGGACTAGTCGCATCTCCTACAATGAGCAGTTCTTC	CASSRPGTSRISYNEQFF
TRBV12-3/TRBV12-4	.	.	TRBJ2-3	TGTGCCAGCAGTGCGCAGGGCGGCGATACGCAGTATTTT	CASSAQGGDTQYF
TRBV3-1	many	.	TRBJ1-5	TGTGCCAGCAGCCACAGGGGCAATCAGCCCCAGCATTTT	CASSHRGNQPQHF
TRBV9	.	TRBD2	TRBJ2-7	TGTGCCAGCAGCGGGGGCGGGGGTCCCTACGACGAGTACTTC	CASSGGGGPYDEYF
TRBV11-2	.	TRBD1	TRBJ2-3	TGTGCCAGCAGCGACCGGGACAGCGCAGATACGCAGTATTTT	CASSDRDSADTQYF
TRBV5-1	few	TRBD1	TRBJ2-7	TGCGCCAGCAGCGACGGACAGGGTTACGAGCAGTACTTC	CASSDGQGYEQYF
TRBV7-8	.	TRBD2	TRBJ2-1	TGTGCCATCAGTCCCGGACTAGCGGATGGGAATGAGCAGTTCTTC	CAISPGLADGNEQFF
TRBV20-1	.	.	TRBJ1-2	TGCAGTGCTAGGGGCAAGGTCGATGGCTACACCTTC	CSARGKVDGYTF
TRBV20-1	.	TRBD2	TRBJ2-1	TGCAGTGCTAGCGGGGGGGTTATCCTGGCTGAGCAGTTCTTC	CSASGGVILAEQFF
TRBV12-3/TRBV12-4	.	.	TRBJ2-5	TGTGCCAGCACCCGTCACGGGACGAGTGGGACACAGTACTTC	CASTRHGTSGTQYF
TRBV6-5	many	.	TRBJ2-3	TGTGCCAGCAGTTACGGGACGGAGACAGATACGCAGTATTTT	CASSYGTETDTQYF
TRBV9	many	.	TRBJ1-3	TGTGCCAGCAGCGTAGTCAGGATTGGAAACACCATATATTTT	CASSVVRIGNTIYF
TRBV7-9	.	.	TRBJ2-3	TGTGCCAGCAGCGAGGGCGCGGGGTCTGGGGCCACGGTCTATTTT	CASSEGAGSGATVYF
TRBV20-1	.	.	TRBJ1-2	TGCAGTGCTAGGCGGCAGAATGGCTACACCTTC	CSARRQNGYTF
TRBV20-1	.	.	TRBJ2-7	TGCAGTGCTAGTCACGGGGGTAACACCGGGGAGCAGTACTTC	CSASHGGNTGEQYF
TRBV2	once	.	TRBJ2-5	TGTGCCACCCCGGGACCTAGCTCGACCCAGTACTTC	CATPGPSSTQYF
TRBV5-8	many	.	TRBJ2-3	TGTGCCAGCAGCGGGGGGGGGCCCGCAGATACGCAGTATTTT	CASSGGGPADTQYF
TRBV7-3	.	.	TRBJ2-3	TGTGCCAGCAGCTCGGGCGTAAGGTATACTGAGTATTTC	CASSSGVRYTEYF
TRBV15	.	.	TRBJ2-7	TGTGCCACCAGCCTAGACCATGGATACAGCCACTACGAGCAGTACTTC	CATSLDHGYSHYEQYF
TRBV7-2	.	TRBD2	TRBJ2-5	TGTGCCAGCAGCCATACTAGCGCGGGGGTAGCGACTACGTACTTC	CASSHTSAGVATTYF
TRBV24-1	.	.	TRBJ1-2	TGTGCCACCAGTGCTGACTCCGGCACCCTCTATGGCTACACCTTC	CATSADSGTLYGYTF